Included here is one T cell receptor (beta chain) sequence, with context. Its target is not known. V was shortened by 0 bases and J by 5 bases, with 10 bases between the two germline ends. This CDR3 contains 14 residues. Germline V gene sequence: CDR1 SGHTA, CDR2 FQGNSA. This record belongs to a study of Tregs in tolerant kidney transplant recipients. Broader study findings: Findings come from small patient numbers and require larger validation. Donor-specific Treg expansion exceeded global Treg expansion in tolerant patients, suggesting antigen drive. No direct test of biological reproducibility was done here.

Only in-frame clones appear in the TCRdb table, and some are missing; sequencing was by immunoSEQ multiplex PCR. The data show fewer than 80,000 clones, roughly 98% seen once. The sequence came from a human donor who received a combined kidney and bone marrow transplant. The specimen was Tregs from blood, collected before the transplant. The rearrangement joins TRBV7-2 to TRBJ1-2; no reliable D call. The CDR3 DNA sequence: TGTGCCAGCAGCTTAGCAAGAGGAGATTATGGCTACACCTTC. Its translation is CASSLARGDYGYTF.